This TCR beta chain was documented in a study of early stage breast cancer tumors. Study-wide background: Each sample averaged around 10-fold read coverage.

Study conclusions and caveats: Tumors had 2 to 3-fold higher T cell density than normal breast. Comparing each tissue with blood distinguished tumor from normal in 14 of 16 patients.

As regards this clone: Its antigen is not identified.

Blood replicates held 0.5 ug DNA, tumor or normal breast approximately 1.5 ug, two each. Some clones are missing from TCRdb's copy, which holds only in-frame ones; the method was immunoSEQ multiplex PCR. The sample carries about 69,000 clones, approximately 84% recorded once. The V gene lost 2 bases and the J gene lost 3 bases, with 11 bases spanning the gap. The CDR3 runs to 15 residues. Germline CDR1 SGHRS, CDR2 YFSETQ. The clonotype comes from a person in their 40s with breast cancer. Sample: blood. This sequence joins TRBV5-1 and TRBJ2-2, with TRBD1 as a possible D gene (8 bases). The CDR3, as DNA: TGCGCCAGCAGCTTAGCGGGACAGGACACCGGGGAGCTGTTTTTT. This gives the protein CASSLAGQDTGELFF.